The 22 T cell receptor beta chains in this list originate from one sample, sequenced in a study of regulatory T cells in long-lasting Graves disease. Noted time point: newly diagnosed GD, antithyroid drugs for less than 3 months. Researchers made the TCR library from RNA that was extracted from PBMCs. Building the TCR beta libraries relied on iRepertoire HTBI primers, and CDR3 regions underwent Arm-PCR. MiXCR, applied by TCRdb to the multiplex PCR reads, yields one record per CDR3 protein. The data show 250,000 to 400,000 distinct CDR3 sequences, 15% to 20% seen once. Sequencing used peripheral blood mononuclear cells (PBMCs), obtained at new diagnosis, from a patient treated with antithyroid drugs. These receptor sequences come from a female donor with Graves disease.

This clonotype was seen a few times. A much larger clone differs from this one at a single base, so this may be a read error. The chain has TRBV27 and TRBJ2-1, with D tentatively TRBD1 or TRBD2 (5 bases each). CDR3 length: 13 amino acids. Per germline, CDR1 MNHEY and CDR2 SMNVEV (reference sequence). The CDR3 sequence: CASIGTYANERFF. In DNA, the CDR3 is TGTGCCAGCATCGGGACGTACGCCAATGAGCGGTTCTTC.

This clonotype was recorded a few times. This sequence joins TRBV19 and TRBJ2-3; D perhaps matches TRBD2 (6 bases). V was cut by 3 bases and J by 0 bases, with 7 bases left in between. CDR1 is LNHDA and CDR2 is SQIVND in the germline V gene (reference sequence). The CDR3 length is 14 residues. The DNA of the CDR3 is TGTGCCAGTAGTATCAGCGGGAGCACAGATACGCAGTATTTT. It translates to CASSISGSTDTQYF.

This clonotype showed up many times. The chain recombines TRBV12-3 or TRBV12-4 with TRBJ2-3, with 8 bases identical to TRBD2. V shed 5 bases, J shed 2 bases, and the junction held 9 bases outside the gene matches. CDR3 length: 16 amino acids. This chain's CDR3 is CASSLGLAPNTDTQYF. The CDR3 DNA follows: TGTGCCAGCAGTCTCGGACTAGCCCCTAACACAGATACGCAGTATTTT.

This clonotype was seen at least ten times. This sequence joins TRBV27 and TRBJ2-7, with a tentative D call TRBD2 (6 bases). CDR1 and CDR2 from the germline V gene are MNHEY and SMNVEV (reference sequence). The CDR3 contains 13 residues. V was clipped by 6 bases and J by 3 bases, with 12 bases between them. CDR3 residues: CASRPFSGYEQYF. The CDR3 nucleotides read TGTGCCAGCAGACCTTTTAGCGGCTACGAGCAGTACTTC.

Ten or more counts support this clonotype. CDR3 DNA sequence: TGCGCCAGCAGCTTGGAGACAGGCAACAACCGGTGGCAGCCCCAGCATTTT. Translation gives CASSLETGNNRWQPQHF. The J gene is TRBJ1-5, the V gene TRBV5-1; the D gene is possibly TRBD1 (6 bases). From germline, CDR1 is SGHRS and CDR2 YFSETQ. The CDR3 contains 17 residues. Trimming stripped 0 bases from V and 7 bases from J, with 20 bases between.

This clonotype was counted at least ten times. The chain is built from TRBV5-8 and TRBJ2-1, with TRBD2 identical over 9 bases. This CDR3 is 19 amino acids long. CDR1 is SGHTS and CDR2 is YDEGEE in the germline V gene. V was clipped by 1 base and J by 0 bases; unmatched bases: 11. CDR3 protein: CASSLWGGRARSSYNEQFF. The DNA for the CDR3 is TGTGCCAGCAGCTTGTGGGGCGGGAGGGCCCGGAGCTCCTACAATGAGCAGTTCTTC.

This clonotype was recorded at least ten times. This chain uses TRBV30 with TRBJ1-2; 7 bases align to TRBD1. The CDR3 is made up of 15 amino acids. Trimming removed 1 base from V and 1 base from J; junction bases left unmatched: 6. Germline V gene data show CDR1 as GTSNPN and CDR2 as SVGIG (reference sequence). CDR3 DNA sequence: TGTGCCTGGAGTGCGGGGACAGAGCTTAACTATGGCTACACCTTC. Protein: CAWSAGTELNYGYTF.

Regarding this clonotype: A much larger clone sits a single nucleotide away, making a read error possible. Without the conserved terminal phenylalanine or tryptophan, this CDR3 likely stems from a read error. The V gene is TRBV11-2, the J gene TRBJ1-6; TRBD1 matches 7 bases. Germline CDR1 reads SGHAT; CDR2 reads FQNNGV. CDR3 size: 14 residues. J was trimmed by 7 bases and V by 5 bases; bases with no gene match: 5. The CDR3 nucleotides read TGTGCCAGCAGCCGAGGGGGCGGGAATTCACCCCTCCACTCT. Its translation is CASSRGGGNSPLHS.

The table lists this clonotype with many counts. The chain recombines TRBV20-1 with TRBJ2-2; D gene unclear. The CDR3 loop spans 13 amino acids. Germline V gives CDR1 DFQATT, CDR2 SNEGSKA (reference sequence). Trimming cost V 3 bases and J 3 bases, with 8 bases left between them. The CDR3 sequence: CSASSLHTGELFF. DNA of the CDR3: TGCAGTGCTAGCAGCCTTCACACCGGGGAGCTGTTTTTT.

This clonotype was counted many times. The rearrangement links TRBV18 to TRBJ1-2, with 10 bases identical to TRBD1. Germline V lookup: CDR1 KGHSH, CDR2 LQKENI. The V segment lost 4 bases and the J segment 6 bases; nucleotides outside the gene matches: 5. CDR3 length: 14 amino acids. CDR3 in DNA: TGTGCCAGCTCACTTCGGACAGGGGGGGATGGCTACACCTTC. It specifies CASSLRTGGDGYTF.

This clonotype came up a few times. The chain is built from TRBV19 and TRBJ2-7; weak D call: TRBD2 (6 bases). The CDR3 has 13 amino acids. Trimming left V 6 bases short and J 2 bases short, with 11 bases between. Germline values: CDR1 LNHDA, CDR2 SQIVND (reference sequence). In DNA, the CDR3 is TGTGCCAGTAGCCCTGCTAGCGCCTACGAGCAGTACTTC. This translates into CASSPASAYEQYF.

In this sample, this clonotype turned up many times. The chain links TRBV11-2 to TRBJ1-1; 9 nucleotides align to TRBD1. Trimming removed 4 bases from V and 7 bases from J; junction bases left unmatched: 4. Germline CDR1 SGHAT, CDR2 FQNNGV. CDR3 length: 13 amino acids. The CDR3 DNA reads TGTGCCAGCAGCTGGGGACAGGGACTTGAAGCTTTCTTT. Translated: CASSWGQGLEAFF.

The gene calls are TRBV5-1 and TRBJ2-7; D not resolved. CDR1 and CDR2 from the germline V gene are SGHRS and YFSETQ. This CDR3 spans 14 amino acids. Trimming took 4 bases from V and 6 from J, leaving 17 bases between them. The DNA for the CDR3 is TGCGCCAGCAGCCCGGGTCCAGGTCTCATCGAGCAGTACTTC. It specifies CASSPGPGLIEQYF.

This clonotype was seen at least ten times. This chain uses TRBV19 with TRBJ2-1; possibly TRBD2 for D (5 bases). V was trimmed by 8 bases and J by 0 bases, leaving 11 bases between them. The CDR3 consists of 14 residues. Looked up from germline, CDR1 is LNHDA and CDR2 is SQIVND (reference sequence). Here the CDR3 reads CASERTFSYNEQFF. DNA of the CDR3: TGTGCCAGTGAGCGGACTTTCTCCTACAATGAGCAGTTCTTC.

This clonotype was found many times. The chain links TRBV2 to TRBJ2-7; a possible D gene is TRBD2 (5 bases). V was shortened by 8 bases and J by 0 bases, with 14 bases between the two germline ends. The CDR3 contains 14 residues. Germline-derived CDR1 and CDR2 are SNHLY and FYNNEI. The CDR3 region has the DNA TGTGCCAGCTGTAGGGAGACGCACTCCTACGAGCAGTACTTC. Protein: CASCRETHSYEQYF.

Of note for this clonotype: It may be a read error: a sequence one base away is much more abundant. The rearrangement uses TRBV5-1 and TRBJ2-3; TRBD1 agrees at 7 bases. Trimming cost V 3 bases and J 3 bases; bases outside gene matches: 7. This CDR3 region has 15 residues. Germline CDR1 and CDR2: SGHRS and YFSETQ. The CDR3 DNA follows: TGCGCCAGCAGCTCGACAGGGCCCTCAACAGATACGCAGTATTTT. Translation gives CASSSTGPSTDTQYF.

This clonotype showed up many times. The rearrangement links TRBV20-1 to TRBJ2-4; the match to TRBD2 covers 9 bases. Trimming took 3 bases from V and 1 from J; bases not matched to a gene: 10. The germline V gene encodes CDR1 DFQATT and CDR2 SNEGSKA (reference sequence). The CDR3 runs 17 residues. The DNA for the CDR3 is TGCAGTGCTAGGAAAGGACTAGCGATGGGCGCCAAAAACATTCAGTACTTC. This encodes CSARKGLAMGAKNIQYF.

In its sample, this clonotype was seen many times. The rearrangement uses TRBV24-1 and TRBJ2-6, with a possible D match to TRBD2 (6 bases). The germline V gene encodes CDR1 KGHDR and CDR2 SFDVKD. The length of the CDR3 is 18 residues. With 4 bases removed from V and 0 bases from J, the gap between germline ends came to 15 bases. The CDR3 spells CATSDKGRPYSGANVLTF. CDR3 DNA sequence: TGTGCCACCAGTGACAAGGGGAGGCCCTACTCTGGGGCCAACGTCCTGACTTTC.

This clonotype was seen at least ten times. V gene TRBV2 combines with J gene TRBJ2-1; D possibly matches TRBD1 or TRBD2 (5 bases each). The length of the CDR3 is 14 residues. Trimming pared 4 bases from V and 2 bases from J, leaving 9 bases between. The V gene's germline CDR1 is SNHLY and CDR2 FYNNEI. CDR3 DNA sequence: TGTGCCAGCAGTGCCAGGGAGCCCTACAATGAGCAGTTCTTC. It yields the protein CASSAREPYNEQFF. Full variable domain (missing parts from reference TRBV2 and TRBJ2-1): EPEVTQTPSHQVTQMGQEVILRCVPISNHLYFYWYRQILGQKVEFLVSFYNNEISEKSEIFDDQFSVERPDGSNFTLKIRSTKLEDSAMYFCASSAREPYNEQFFGPGTRLTVL.

The chain joins TRBV19 to TRBJ2-3, with 14 positions matching TRBD2. V shed 3 bases, J shed 10 bases, and the junction held 9 bases outside the gene matches. Germline V gene data show CDR1 as LNHDA and CDR2 as SQIVND (reference sequence). The CDR3 has 16 amino acids. For the CDR3, the DNA is TGTGCCAGTAGTATTTGGGGGACTAGCGGGAGAGGTGCGCAGTATTTT. It is translated as CASSIWGTSGRGAQYF.

As regards this clonotype: It may be a read error: a sequence one base away is much more abundant. The chain joins TRBV19 to TRBJ2-7; possibly TRBD2 for D (5 bases). Trimming took off 4 bases at V and 7 bases at J, with 17 bases between the two ends. Germline loops: CDR1 LNHDA, CDR2 SQIVND (reference sequence). This CDR3 region has 14 residues. CDR3 bases: TGTGCCAGTAGTACTCGACTAATTTACAATGAGCAGTACTTC. It encodes CASSTRLIYNEQYF.

There are many counts of this clonotype. The chain recombines TRBV10-3 with TRBJ2-1, with 11 bases aligning to TRBD2. Germline-derived CDR1 and CDR2 are ENHRY and SYGVKD. V gave up 3 bases and J gave up 7 bases; unmatched junction bases: 5. The CDR3 has 15 amino acids. The CDR3 region is CAISDSTSGSNEQFF. For the CDR3, the DNA is TGTGCCATCAGTGATTCCACTAGCGGGAGTAATGAGCAGTTCTTC.